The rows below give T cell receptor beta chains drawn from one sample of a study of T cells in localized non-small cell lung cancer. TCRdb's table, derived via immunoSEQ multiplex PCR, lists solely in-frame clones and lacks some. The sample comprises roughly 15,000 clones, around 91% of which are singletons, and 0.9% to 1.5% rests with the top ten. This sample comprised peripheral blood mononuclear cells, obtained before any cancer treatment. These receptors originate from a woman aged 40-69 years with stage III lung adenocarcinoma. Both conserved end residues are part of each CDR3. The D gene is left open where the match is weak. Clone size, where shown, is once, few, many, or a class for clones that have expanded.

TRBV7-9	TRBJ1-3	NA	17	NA	CASSLRGARDSGNTIYF	TGTGCCAGCAGCTTACGGGGGGCTAGGGATTCTGGAAACACCATATATTTT
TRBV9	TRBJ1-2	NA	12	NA	CASKGERDGYTF	TGTGCCAGCAAGGGGGAGAGGGATGGCTACACCTTC
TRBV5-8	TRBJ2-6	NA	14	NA	CASSSGGRANVLTF	TGTGCCAGCAGCTCGGGGGGCAGGGCCAACGTCCTGACTTTC
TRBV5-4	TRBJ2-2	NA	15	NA	CASSLGLTNTGELFF	TGTGCCAGCAGCTTGGGGCTCACCAACACCGGGGAGCTGTTTTTT
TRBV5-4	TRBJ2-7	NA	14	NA	CASSLGTVSYEQYF	TGTGCCAGCAGCTTGGGGACAGTAAGCTACGAGCAGTACTTC
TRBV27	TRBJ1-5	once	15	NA	CASSSGMAGNQPQHF	TGTGCCAGCAGTTCCGGGATGGCGGGCAATCAGCCCCAGCATTTT
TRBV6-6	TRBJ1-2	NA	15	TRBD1	CASSDRDRTNYGYTF	TGTGCCAGCAGCGACCGGGACAGGACTAACTATGGCTACACCTTC
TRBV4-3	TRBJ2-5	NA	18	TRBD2	CASSQDRRTSGVVETQYF	TGCGCCAGCAGCCAAGATCGGAGGACTAGCGGGGTTGTAGAGACCCAGTACTTC
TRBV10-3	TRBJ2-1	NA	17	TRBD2	CAISGPPGLAGGSEQFF	TGTGCCATCAGTGGACCGCCGGGACTAGCGGGAGGTTCTGAGCAGTTCTTC
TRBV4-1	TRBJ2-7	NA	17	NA	CASSFQVGGGSSYEQYF	TGCGCCAGCAGCTTCCAGGTCGGGGGTGGGAGCTCCTACGAGCAGTACTTC
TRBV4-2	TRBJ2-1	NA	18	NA	CASSQEVEGVRSYNEQFF	TGTGCCAGCAGCCAAGAGGTTGAGGGAGTTCGTTCCTACAATGAGCAGTTCTTC
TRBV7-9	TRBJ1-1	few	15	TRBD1	CASSWDITGATEAFF	TGTGCCAGCAGCTGGGACATAACAGGGGCCACTGAAGCTTTCTTT
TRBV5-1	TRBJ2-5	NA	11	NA	CASSFQETQYF	TGCGCCAGCAGCTTCCAAGAGACCCAGTACTTC
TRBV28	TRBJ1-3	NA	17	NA	CASSVSGGSLAGNTIYF	TGTGCCAGCAGTGTTTCAGGAGGGTCGTTGGCTGGAAACACCATATATTTT
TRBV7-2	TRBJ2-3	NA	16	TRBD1	CASSRPLTGGTDTQYF	TGTGCCAGCAGCCGCCCCTTAACAGGGGGGACAGATACGCAGTATTTT
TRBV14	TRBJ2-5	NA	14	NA	CASSQPSDGETQYF	TGTGCCAGCAGCCAACCTTCGGACGGGGAGACCCAGTACTTC
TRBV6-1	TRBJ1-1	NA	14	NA	CASSEARQFIEAFF	TGTGCCAGCAGTGAAGCGCGACAGTTTATCGAAGCTTTCTTT
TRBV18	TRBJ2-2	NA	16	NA	CASSQRQGGDTGELFF	TGTGCCAGCTCACAGCGACAGGGAGGGGACACCGGGGAGCTGTTTTTT
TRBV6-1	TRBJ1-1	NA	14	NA	CASSDWGDETEAFF	TGTGCCAGCAGTGATTGGGGAGATGAGACTGAAGCTTTCTTT
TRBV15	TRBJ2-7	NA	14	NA	CATSRGTARDEQYF	TGTGCCACCAGCAGAGGAACAGCTCGGGACGAGCAGTACTTC
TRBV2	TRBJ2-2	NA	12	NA	CASRRDTGELFF	TGTGCCAGCAGGCGGGACACCGGGGAGCTGTTTTTT
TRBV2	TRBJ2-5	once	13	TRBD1	CASFARQGETQYF	TGTGCCAGCTTCGCCAGACAGGGGGAGACCCAGTACTTC
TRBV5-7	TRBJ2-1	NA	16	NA	CASSPMVLGDNNEQFF	TGTGCCAGCAGCCCAATGGTCCTGGGGGATAACAATGAGCAGTTCTTC
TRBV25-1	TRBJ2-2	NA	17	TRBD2	CASSESLGLAVTGELFF	TGTGCCAGCAGTGAATCTCTTGGGCTAGCGGTCACCGGGGAGCTGTTTTTT
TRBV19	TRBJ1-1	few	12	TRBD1	CASSRTGIEAFF	TGTGCCAGTAGTCGGACAGGGATTGAAGCTTTCTTT
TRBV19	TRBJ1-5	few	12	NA	CASSIGSQPQHF	TGTGCCAGTAGTATCGGGAGTCAGCCCCAGCATTTT
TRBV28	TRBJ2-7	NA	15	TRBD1	CASSSRDSYSYEQYF	TGTGCCAGCAGTTCTCGGGACAGCTACTCCTACGAGCAGTACTTC
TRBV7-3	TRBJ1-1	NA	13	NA	CASSPSMNTEAFF	TGTGCCAGCAGCCCCTCTATGAACACTGAAGCTTTCTTT
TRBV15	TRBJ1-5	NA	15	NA	CATSRVGISNQPQHF	TGTGCCACCAGCAGAGTGGGGATTAGCAATCAGCCCCAGCATTTT
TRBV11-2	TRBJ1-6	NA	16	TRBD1	CASSAQGALRNSPLHF	TGTGCCAGCAGCGCACAGGGGGCATTGAGGAATTCACCCCTCCACTTT
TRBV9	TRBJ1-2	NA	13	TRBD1	CASSVETGRGYTF	TGTGCCAGCAGCGTAGAGACAGGGAGAGGCTACACCTTC
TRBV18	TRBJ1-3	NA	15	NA	CASSPGVNSGNTIYF	TGTGCCAGCTCACCGGGCGTCAACTCTGGAAACACCATATATTTT
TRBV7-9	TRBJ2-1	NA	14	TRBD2	CASSFSRGAYEQFF	TGTGCCAGCAGCTTCTCGCGGGGGGCCTATGAGCAGTTCTTC
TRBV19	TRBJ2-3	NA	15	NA	CASSEYREVTDTQYF	TGTGCCAGTTCTGAATACAGGGAAGTGACAGATACGCAGTATTTT
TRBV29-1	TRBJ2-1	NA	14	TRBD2	CSARLAGGYNEQFF	TGCAGCGCCCGACTAGCGGGAGGCTACAATGAGCAGTTCTTC
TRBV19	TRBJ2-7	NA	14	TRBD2	CASGGEGPPYEQYF	TGTGCCAGTGGGGGGGAGGGCCCCCCGTACGAGCAGTACTTC
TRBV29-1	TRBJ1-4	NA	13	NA	CSVRQDENEKLFF	TGCAGCGTCCGACAGGACGAGAATGAAAAACTGTTTTTT
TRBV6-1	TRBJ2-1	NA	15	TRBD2	CASSPLGGRAREQFF	TGTGCCAGCAGTCCTCTGGGCGGGAGGGCACGTGAGCAGTTCTTC
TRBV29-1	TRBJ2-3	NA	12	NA	CSVVTSTDTQYF	TGCAGCGTTGTTACGTCCACAGATACGCAGTATTTT
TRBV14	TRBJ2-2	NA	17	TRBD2	CASSQDLGAGRAGELFF	TGTGCCAGCAGCCAAGATCTTGGGGCAGGGAGGGCCGGGGAGCTGTTTTTT
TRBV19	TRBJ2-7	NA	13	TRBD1	CASSKGQAYEQYF	TGTGCCAGTAGTAAGGGACAGGCCTACGAGCAGTACTTC
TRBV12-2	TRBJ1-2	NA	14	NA	CASRFVRANYGYTF	TGTGCAAGTCGCTTCGTTCGGGCTAACTATGGCTACACCTTC
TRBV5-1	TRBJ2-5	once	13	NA	CASSLDGGQTQYF	TGCGCCAGCAGCTTGGATGGGGGTCAGACCCAGTACTTC
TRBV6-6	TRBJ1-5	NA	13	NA	CASSYNQDQPQHF	TGTGCCAGCAGTTACAACCAGGATCAGCCCCAGCATTTT
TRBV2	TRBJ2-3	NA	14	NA	CASSATRVADTQYF	TGTGCCAGCAGTGCAACTAGGGTGGCAGATACGCAGTATTTT
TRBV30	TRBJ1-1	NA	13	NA	CAWSGGMITEAFF	TGTGCCTGGAGCGGGGGGATGATTACTGAAGCTTTCTTT
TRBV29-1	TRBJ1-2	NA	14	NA	CSVVYRDGNYGYTF	TGCAGCGTTGTATACAGGGACGGTAACTATGGCTACACCTTC
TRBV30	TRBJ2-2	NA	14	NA	CAWSVPVWTGELFF	TGTGCCTGGAGTGTACCCGTGTGGACCGGGGAGCTGTTTTTT
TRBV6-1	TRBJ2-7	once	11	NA	CASSEGMRQYF	TGTGCCAGCAGTGAAGGGATGAGGCAGTACTTC
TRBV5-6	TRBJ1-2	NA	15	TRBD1	CASSLGGRGLSGYTF	TGTGCCAGCAGCTTGGGGGGCAGGGGGCTGTCTGGCTACACCTTC
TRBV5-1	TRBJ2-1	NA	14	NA	CASSFQGNYNEQFF	TGCGCCAGCAGCTTTCAGGGTAACTACAATGAGCAGTTCTTC
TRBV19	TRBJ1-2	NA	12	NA	CATERGAVGYTF	TGTGCCACGGAACGGGGGGCGGTCGGCTACACCTTC
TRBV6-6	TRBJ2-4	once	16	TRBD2	CASSYYTGGGGNIQYF	TGTGCCAGCAGTTACTATACGGGAGGAGGCGGAAACATTCAGTACTTC
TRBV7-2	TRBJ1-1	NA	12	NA	CASSLGQNEAFF	TGTGCCAGCAGCTTAGGGCAGAATGAAGCTTTCTTT
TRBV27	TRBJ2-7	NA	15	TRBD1	CASSFKRQGPYEQYF	TGTGCCAGCAGTTTTAAGCGACAGGGCCCCTACGAGCAGTACTTC
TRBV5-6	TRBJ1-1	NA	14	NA	CASSLRRKNTEAFF	TGTGCCAGCAGCTTGCGACGGAAGAACACTGAAGCTTTCTTT
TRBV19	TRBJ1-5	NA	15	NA	CASSIPASTHQPQHF	TGTGCCAGTAGTATCCCTGCCTCGACCCATCAGCCCCAGCATTTT
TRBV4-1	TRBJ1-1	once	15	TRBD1	CAGSDRGRSNTEAFF	TGCGCCGGCAGCGACAGGGGGCGTTCCAACACTGAAGCTTTCTTT
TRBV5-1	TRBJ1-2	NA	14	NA	CASSLEITSAGYTF	TGCGCCAGCAGCTTGGAGATTACCAGTGCTGGCTACACCTTC
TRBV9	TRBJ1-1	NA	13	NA	CASTGGADTEAFF	TGTGCCAGCACGGGGGGCGCGGACACTGAAGCTTTCTTT